Listed here are 14 T cell receptor beta chains from one sample, sequenced in a study of blood T cell repertoires in COVID-19. Generated by immunoSEQ multiplex PCR, the TCRdb table keeps only in-frame clones and is missing some. The sample holds roughly 150,000 clones; about 82% are singletons and the top ten take about 3.2%. The sample comprised peripheral blood. The receptor source for this set is a man in his fifties or sixties with acute or convalescent COVID-19.

Regarding this clone: One end of the junction does not line up with germline, which may come from a read error. The V call is TRBV18, the J call TRBJ1-3, with D unresolved. CDR1 KGHSH and CDR2 LQKENI come from the germline V gene. The CDR3 is 14 amino acids. The CDR3 nucleotides read TGTGCCAGCTCCCCACTCGGCTCTGGAAACACCATATATTTT. The encoded protein is CASSPLGSGNTIYF.

The chain carries TRBV9 and TRBJ1-6; D is perhaps TRBD1 (5 bases). V was clipped by 0 bases and J by 4 bases, with 8 bases between them. The CDR3 sequence is 15 residues long. Germline CDR1 reads SGDLS; CDR2 reads YYNGEE. DNA for the CDR3: TGTGCCAGCAGCGTAGACCAGGGTTATAATTCACCCCTCCACTTT. This sequence encodes CASSVDQGYNSPLHF.

The chain has TRBV18 and TRBJ2-2; TRBD1 agrees at 7 bases. Germline V gene data show CDR1 as KGHSH and CDR2 as LQKENI. V lost 2 bases and J lost 0; bases outside the gene matches: 3. This CDR3 spans 16 amino acids. CDR3 nucleotides: TGTGCCAGCTCACCAAGGGACAGCCCGAACACCGGGGAGCTGTTTTTT. Its translation is CASSPRDSPNTGELFF.

This clone has only a few counts. The chain combines TRBV5-1 with TRBJ2-5; TRBD1 aligns across 8 bases. V dropped 0 bases and J dropped 5; count of bases not matched to a gene: 6. CDR1 SGHRS and CDR2 YFSETQ come from the germline V gene. The CDR3 runs to 15 residues. CDR3 bases: TGCGCCAGCAGCTTGGGGACAGGGAGGATTGAGACCCAGTACTTC. Encoded protein: CASSLGTGRIETQYF.

The CDR3 is CASLLRGDTEAFF. Here the CDR3 DNA reads TGTGCCAGCCTTCTCCGGGGGGATACTGAAGCTTTCTTT. This sequence joins TRBV6-5 and TRBJ1-1; tentative D call: TRBD1 (5 bases). Germline CDR1 MNHEY, CDR2 SVGAGI. This CDR3 is 13 amino acids long. Trimming took off 8 bases at V and 5 bases at J, with 15 bases between the two ends.

This chain uses TRBV28 with TRBJ1-5; no reliable D call. V lost 3 bases and J 0 bases, leaving 6 bases between the germline ends. The CDR3 consists of 14 residues. The germline V gene has CDR1 MDHEN and CDR2 SYDVKM. CDR3 protein: CASSLTDSNQPQHF. The CDR3, as DNA: TGTGCCAGCAGTTTGACTGATAGCAATCAGCCCCAGCATTTT.

The chain combines TRBV27 with TRBJ2-7, with TRBD2 matching over 10 bases. There are 14 residues in the CDR3. In germline, CDR1 is MNHEY, CDR2 SMNVEV (reference sequence). Losses at the gene ends were 4 bases for V and 0 bases for J; bases not matched to a gene: 0. CDR3 nucleotides: TGTGCCAGCAGTTCTAGCGGGGGCTCCTACGAGCAGTACTTC. Protein: CASSSSGGSYEQYF.

This chain uses TRBV7-8 with TRBJ1-2, with a possible D match to TRBD1 (5 bases). CDR3 length: 15 amino acids. Germline CDR1 SGHVS, CDR2 FQNEAQ. V lost 0 bases and J lost 4, with 12 bases in between. The CDR3, as DNA: TGTGCCAGCAGCTTAGCGGGGGGGGTTTCCTATGGCTACACCTTC. Protein: CASSLAGGVSYGYTF. The full variable domain, its missing parts supplied by reference TRBV7-8 and TRBJ1-2, is GAGVSQSPRYKVAKRGQDVALRCDPISGHVSLFWYQQALGQGPEFLTYFQNEAQLDKSGLPSDRFFAERPEGSVSTLKIQRTQQEDSAVYLCASSLAGGVSYGYTFGSGTRLTVV.

The chain couples TRBV18 to TRBJ1-1; D not certain. Germline V CDR1 and CDR2: KGHSH, LQKENI. The CDR3 loop spans 12 amino acids. Trimming shortened V by 2 bases and J by 7 bases, and 8 bases separated the two germline ends. Here the CDR3 DNA reads TGTGCCAGCTCACCAGGGCAGGTTGAAGCTTTCTTT. Amino acids: CASSPGQVEAFF.

The chain links TRBV20-1 to TRBJ2-7, with 8 bases identical to TRBD2. Germline V lookup: CDR1 DFQATT, CDR2 SNEGSKA (reference sequence). Trimming at V came to 3 bases and at J to 2 bases, leaving 3 bases not matched to a gene. This CDR3 comprises 13 residues. The CDR3 region has the DNA TGCAGTGCTAGTAGCGGGACCCCCTACGAGCAGTACTTC. Protein product: CSASSGTPYEQYF.

This clone has only a few counts. The chain is built from TRBV6-1 and TRBJ1-5; D perhaps matches TRBD1 (6 bases). Trimming pared 2 bases from V and 5 bases from J, leaving 7 bases between. The CDR3 runs to 13 residues. Germline V CDR1 and CDR2: MNHNS, SASEGT. The CDR3: CASSEHRDQPQHF. The CDR3 DNA sequence: TGTGCCAGCAGTGAACACAGGGATCAGCCCCAGCATTTT.

The V and J genes are TRBV6-5 and TRBJ1-2, with 7 bases lining up with TRBD1. Germline assignment: CDR1 MNHEY and CDR2 SVGAGI. The CDR3 sequence is 13 residues long. J gave up 3 bases and V 7 bases, and 5 bases lay outside the gene matches. CDR3 sequence reads: CASKEGADYGYTF. The CDR3 bases are TGTGCCAGCAAGGAGGGGGCAGACTATGGCTACACCTTC.

V and J are TRBV12-5 and TRBJ1-5; D is unresolved. Germline CDR1 reads LGHNT; CDR2 reads FRNRAP. V lost 2 bases, J lost 7 bases, and 6 bases lay in between. CDR3 length: 12 residues. CDR3: CASGLTRQPQHF. The CDR3, as DNA: TGTGCTAGTGGTTTGACAAGACAGCCCCAGCATTTT.

The chain employs TRBV21-1 and TRBJ1-3; the D call in the table, TRBD1, was not verified against the DNA. TRBV21-1 is noted as a pseudogene. The CDR3 is made up of 17 amino acids. CDR3 coding DNA: TGTGCCAGCAGCACCCCTGACAGGCGCCCCTCTGGAAACACCATATATTTT. Translation gives CASSTPDRRPSGNTIYF.